The entry below describes one TCR beta chain. This record comes from a study of blood T cell repertoires in COVID-19. Turning to the study itself: Sites in the United States, Italy and Spain provided acute and convalescent COVID-19 samples. In each case, the material was cDNA or gDNA derived from T cells, B-cell-depleted T cells, or PBMCs.

Germline V gene sequence: CDR1 SGHAT, CDR2 FQDESV (reference sequence). The CDR3 spans 16 residues. The ends were cut back, 4 bases at V and 1 base at J, with 16 bases in the middle. Original analysis: Estimates of nucleated cell counts were drawn from the amplification of reference gene primers. Here immunoSEQ multiplex PCR was the method, and the copy in TCRdb shows in-frame clones only, minus some. Clone size and V and J calls were adopted from that table, with D and trimming inferred from the DNA. The table shows around 200,000 clones, with 70% to 90% occurring only once. The chain couples TRBV11-1 to TRBJ2-5; no definite D call. Input material: peripheral blood. The sequence was obtained from a woman of 80 years or more with acute or convalescent COVID-19. The CDR3 reads CASSSLRSRLQETQYF. The CDR3 bases are TGTGCCAGCAGCTCCCTTCGGAGCAGACTCCAAGAGACCCAGTACTTC. The whole variable domain, remainder taken from reference TRBV11-1 and TRBJ2-5, is EAEVAQSPRYKITEKSQAVAFWCDPISGHATLYWYRQILGQGPELLVQFQDESVVDDSQLPKDRFSAERLKGVDSTLKIQPAELGDSAMYLCASSSLRSRLQETQYFGPGTRLLVL.